The entry below gives a single T cell receptor beta chain sequence along with its context. Its specificity is not known. There was at least one pre-ART PBMC sample for each donor, plus at least two post-ART PBMC samples. Each sample contained 1-10 million cryopreserved PBMC, thawed before DNA extraction. This sample was included in a study of long-term antiretroviral therapy in people with HIV. Running of the v3.0 immunoSEQ assay took place at survey level. This table comes from immunoSEQ multiplex PCR, and its TCRdb copy is limited to in-frame clones, with some not included. The sample holds 20,000 to 25,000 clones, roughly three quarters seen once. Study results and limitations: ART-treated samples gained diversity yet remained below transplant donor controls.

Germline-derived CDR1 and CDR2 are SEHNR and FQNEAQ (reference sequence). V dropped 6 bases and J dropped 4 bases, with 13 bases sitting between them. This CDR3 comprises 15 residues. The sequence came from a woman between 35 and 50 years old with HIV. Sequenced here: unsorted PBMCs, sampled 1.1 years before starting antiretroviral therapy. The chain combines TRBV7-9 with TRBJ2-6, with D possibly matching TRBD2 (5 bases). The CDR3 DNA is TGTGCCAGCAGTTCGACCTCGGGAGGGGCCAACGTCCTGACTTTC. This codes for CASSSTSGGANVLTF.